This TCR beta chain was retrieved from a study of Ad26.COV2.S vaccination and SARS-CoV-2 variants. Trimming removed 5 bases from V and 3 bases from J, with 14 bases in between. The CDR3 is 14 amino acids. Per germline, CDR1 MNHEY and CDR2 SVGEGT. In its sample, this clone was seen a few times. TCRdb's table, derived via immunoSEQ multiplex PCR, lists solely in-frame clones and lacks some. The sample lists roughly 450,000 clones, 90% occurring once. The sample's treatment: some 20 received Ad26.COV2.S at low or high dose, single or two shots; about 5 received placebo; per-sample allocation not given. Collection of samples fell on day 63 after the first vaccine or placebo injection.

Here the sequenced sample was peripheral blood, taken in a trial of Ad26.COV2.S vaccine versus placebo. The V and J genes are TRBV6-2 or TRBV6-3 and TRBJ2-7, with TRBD1 as a possible D gene (5 bases). The source of this sequence is a person between 18 and 60 years old who received the Ad26.COV2.S COVID-19 vaccine or a placebo. The CDR3: CASSATVEVYEQYF. CDR3 nucleotides: TGTGCCAGCAGTGCGACAGTCGAAGTCTACGAGCAGTACTTC.